The clone carrying this T cell receptor beta chain was detected many times. This entry is derived from a study of CD8+ T cells in alopecia areata. Noted treatment: oral pan-JAK inhibitor, 5-10 mg twice daily. Punch biopsies of lesional scalp, plus peripheral blood, were taken from alopecia areata patients. Following extraction, RNA underwent reverse transcription to cDNA, which served as the sequencing template. Assay used: immunoSEQ multiplex PCR; TCRdb lists only in-frame clones, some missing. The data show under 200,000 clones, with 55% to 75% seen just once and 12% to 15% held by the top ten. The sample consisted of CD4+ T cells sorted from blood, taken at week 24, from a patient treated with tofacitinib. This clonotype was obtained from a human donor with alopecia areata.

This chain's CDR3 is CASSQGAGRDTQYF. CDR3 DNA sequence: TGTGCCAGCAGCCAAGGGGCAGGGCGAGATACGCAGTATTTT. The genes are TRBV4-2 and TRBJ2-3, with D possibly TRBD1 on 5 matching bases. CDR1 is LGHNA and CDR2 is YNFKEQ in the germline V gene. The CDR3 has 14 residues. The V end was cut by 1 base, the J end by 5 bases, with 10 bases between.